One and the same sample provided the 14 T cell receptor beta chains below, sequenced in a study of blood T cell repertoires in COVID-19. Generated by immunoSEQ multiplex PCR, the TCRdb table keeps only in-frame clones and is missing some. The sample consists of tens of thousands of clones, 88% of them appearing once. Sequences were obtained from peripheral blood. The receptor set was obtained from a man in his sixties with COVID-19, enrolled during active disease.

CDR3 sequence: CASSHSGTSGRGAWTDTQYF. The CDR3, as DNA: TGCGCCAGCAGCCACTCCGGGACTAGCGGGCGTGGGGCCTGGACAGATACGCAGTATTTT. This chain links TRBV5-1 with TRBJ2-3; 12 bases fit TRBD2. Germline lookup yields CDR1 SGHRS and CDR2 YFSETQ. This CDR3 comprises 20 residues. Losses at the gene ends were 4 bases for V and 3 bases for J; bases not matched to a gene: 18.

J is TRBJ1-1 and V is TRBV20-1; the D gene is possibly TRBD1 (5 bases). CDR3 length: 10 residues. CDR1 is DFQATT, CDR2 SNEGSKA, per germline (reference sequence). The CDR3, as DNA: TGCAGGCTCAGGGAAACTGAAGCTTTCTTT. It translates to CRLRETEAFF.

This rearrangement joins TRBV5-1 to TRBJ2-2; no definite D call. The CDR3 runs 13 residues. The V and J ends lost 0 bases and 6 bases respectively, with 6 bases between them. Germline V gene sequence: CDR1 SGHRS, CDR2 YFSETQ. Written as DNA, the CDR3 is TGCGCCAGCAGCTTGGGGCTAGCCGGGGAGCTGTTTTTT. Translated: CASSLGLAGELFF.

The chain is built from TRBV2 and TRBJ1-5; 9 bases fit TRBD1. V was clipped by 3 bases and J by 1 base; unmatched bases: 7. The CDR3 loop spans 17 amino acids. The germline gives CDR1 SNHLY, CDR2 FYNNEI. The CDR3 nucleotides are TGTGCCAGCAGTGACGCGGACAGGGGCTCGAGCAATCAGCCCCAGCATTTT. Translation: CASSDADRGSSNQPQHF.

The chain links TRBV15 to TRBJ2-3; D uncertain. This CDR3 has 15 amino acids. Trimming cost V 4 bases and J 5 bases, with 16 bases left between them. Germline-derived CDR1 and CDR2 are LNHNV and YYDKDF (reference sequence). The CDR3 DNA reads as TGTGCCACCAGCAACGTCCCCCGGGTCGGAGATACGCAGTATTTT. It yields the protein CATSNVPRVGDTQYF.

This chain connects TRBV9 to TRBJ2-1, with a weak D call TRBD1 (6 bases). V lost 0 bases and J lost 9, with 10 bases in between. Looked up from germline, CDR1 is SGDLS and CDR2 is YYNGEE. The CDR3 extends over 13 amino acids. CDR3 sequence reads: CASSVGMDSEQFF. CDR3 nucleotide sequence: TGTGCCAGCAGCGTAGGGATGGACAGTGAGCAGTTCTTC.

This clone has a single count. The chain links TRBV28 to TRBJ1-2; 9 bases match TRBD1. This CDR3 contains 14 residues. From germline, CDR1 is MDHEN and CDR2 SYDVKM. V shed 5 bases, J shed 8 bases, and the junction held 9 bases outside the gene matches. DNA of the CDR3: TGTGCCAGCAGTCGTACAGGGGGCGCAAAGGGCTACACCTTC. This encodes CASSRTGGAKGYTF.

The chain couples TRBV19 to TRBJ1-2; TRBD1 matches at 8 bases. Germline assignment: CDR1 LNHDA and CDR2 SQIVND (reference sequence). V shed 7 bases, J shed 7 bases, and the junction held 11 bases outside the gene matches. This CDR3 comprises 14 residues. As DNA, the CDR3 is TGTGCCAGTAACCCCGGGACAGGCGCCAGTGGCTACACCTTC. It translates to CASNPGTGASGYTF.

This clone was seen only a few times. The chain employs TRBV6-1 and TRBJ2-1, with TRBD2 matching 11 bases. This CDR3 comprises 16 residues. The germline CDR1 and CDR2 sequences are MNHNS and SASEGT. Trimming took 3 bases from V and 5 from J; bases not matched to a gene: 6. CDR3 loop: CASSEVPGLADNEQFF. Here the CDR3 DNA reads TGTGCCAGCAGTGAGGTTCCGGGACTAGCGGACAATGAGCAGTTCTTC.

V and J are TRBV11-3 and TRBJ2-2; TRBD2 agrees at 8 bases. J was trimmed by 5 bases and V by 0 bases; bases with no gene match: 8. Germline CDR1 SGHNT, CDR2 YENEEA. This CDR3 contains 17 residues. CDR3 protein: CASSLDPSGGGTGELFF. The CDR3 DNA reads as TGTGCCAGCAGCTTAGATCCGAGCGGGGGAGGGACCGGGGAGCTGTTTTTT. Full variable domain (rest looked up from reference TRBV11-3 and TRBJ2-2): EAGVVQSPRYKIIEKKQPVAFWCNPISGHNTLYWYLQNLGQGPELLIRYENEEAVDDSQLPKDRFSAERLKGVDSTLKIQPAELGDSAVYLCASSLDPSGGGTGELFFGEGSRLTVL.

The chain is built from TRBV3-1 (or the pseudogene TRBV3-2) and TRBJ2-2, with TRBD2 identical over 11 bases. From germline, CDR1 is LGHDT and CDR2 YNNKEL (reference sequence). J gave up 6 bases and V 3 bases, and 12 bases lay outside the gene matches. The CDR3 sequence is 18 residues long. The CDR3 DNA reads as TGTGCCAGCAGCCATCAATTAGCGGGAGGGCCATTTGCCGGGGAGCTGTTTTTT. It is translated as CASSHQLAGGPFAGELFF.

The rearrangement links TRBV2 to TRBJ2-5; D is perhaps TRBD2 (6 bases). This CDR3 contains 15 residues. The germline CDR1 and CDR2 sequences are SNHLY and FYNNEI. V was cut by 5 bases and J by 0 bases, with 13 bases left in between. The CDR3 reads CASSMTLADQETQYF. CDR3 DNA sequence: TGTGCCAGCAGTATGACGTTAGCGGACCAAGAGACCCAGTACTTC.

The gene calls are TRBV5-1 and TRBJ2-3; possibly TRBD2 for D (6 bases). The CDR3 has 17 residues. The V end lost 3 bases, the J end lost 1 base, and 18 bases lay between the germline ends. Germline V gives CDR1 SGHRS, CDR2 YFSETQ. The CDR3 protein is CASSSRPLASGTDTQYF. CDR3 nucleotides: TGCGCCAGCAGCTCCCGCCCCCTAGCGTCGGGCACAGATACGCAGTATTTT.

This rearrangement joins TRBV28 to TRBJ2-3; 7 nucleotides agree with TRBD2. This CDR3 region has 13 residues. V lost 7 bases and J lost 1; bases outside the gene matches: 2. Germline V CDR1 and CDR2: MDHEN, SYDVKM. Here the CDR3 reads CASIRGGTDTQYF. The DNA of the CDR3 is TGTGCCAGCATCCGGGGGGGCACAGATACGCAGTATTTT.